Below are 18 T cell receptor beta chains sequenced from a single sample in a study of regulatory T cells in long-lasting Graves disease. CDR3-region Arm-PCR and iRepertoire HTBI primers produced the TCR beta libraries. TCRdb redid the calling of the multiplex PCR reads with MiXCR, one entry per CDR3 protein. This repertoire shows about 620,000 distinct CDR3 sequences, 15% to 20% found once; its top ten account for 18%. Indicated time point: newly diagnosed GD, antithyroid drugs for less than 3 months. Preparation of the TCR library used RNA extracted from PBMCs. This sample was also put to use in a study of T cells in Graves' hyperthyroidism and ophthalmopathy.

Sample: peripheral blood mononuclear cells (PBMCs), taken at new diagnosis, from a patient treated with antithyroid drugs. These receptors were taken from a woman aged 25-40 years with Graves disease.

This clonotype was seen repeatedly, ten times or more. The rearrangement joins TRBV2 to TRBJ1-1; 7 bases line up with TRBD1. From germline, CDR1 is SNHLY and CDR2 FYNNEI. V was pared by 7 bases and J by 5 bases, with 10 bases of the junction left unmatched. This CDR3 region has 14 residues. For the CDR3, the DNA is TGTGCCAGCATCCCCCCTAACAGGGGAACTGAAGCTTTCTTT. Its translation is CASIPPNRGTEAFF.

The V and J genes are TRBV20-1 and TRBJ1-2; 7 bases match TRBD1. The CDR3 is 13 residues long. The trim removed 3 bases at V and 4 bases at J, leaving 5 bases unmatched. Germline V gives CDR1 DFQATT, CDR2 SNEGSKA (reference sequence). CDR3 loop: CSASSGGPYGYTF. The CDR3 DNA follows: TGCAGTGCTAGTTCAGGGGGTCCCTATGGCTACACCTTC.

The chain uses TRBV28 and TRBJ2-1; 12 positions agree with TRBD2. CDR3 size: 14 residues. Germline CDR1 is MDHEN and CDR2 is SYDVKM. Unmatched junction bases numbered 6, after V lost 8 bases and J lost 7 bases. This CDR3 reads CASRLAGEVNEQFF. Here the CDR3 DNA reads TGTGCCAGCCGACTAGCGGGAGAGGTAAATGAGCAGTTCTTC.

This clonotype was detected many times. The CDR3 loop reads CASSLPRPPGARSGGYTF. Here the CDR3 DNA reads TGTGCCAGCAGTTTACCGAGACCCCCGGGGGCGCGGTCTGGTGGCTACACCTTC. The V call is TRBV28, the J call TRBJ1-2; TRBD1 is a possible D gene (6 bases). Trimming took 2 bases from V and 7 from J, leaving 26 bases between them. The length of the CDR3 is 18 residues. CDR1 and CDR2 (germline): MDHEN, SYDVKM.

The chain carries TRBV19 and TRBJ2-6, with no clear D. From germline, CDR1 is LNHDA and CDR2 SQIVND (reference sequence). Trimming stripped 5 bases from V and 1 base from J, with 6 bases between. The CDR3 has 14 residues. The CDR3 DNA is TGTGCCAGTAGTGTAGGGTCTGGGGCCAACGTCCTGACTTTC. Protein sequence: CASSVGSGANVLTF. The whole variable domain, remainder taken from reference TRBV19 and TRBJ2-6, is DGGITQSPKYLFRKEGQNVTLSCEQNLNHDAMYWYRQDPGQGLRLIYYSQIVNDFQKGDIAEGYSVSREKKESFPLTVTSAQKNPTAFYLCASSVGSGANVLTFGAGSRLTVL.

This clonotype has more than one count but fewer than ten. This rearrangement joins TRBV5-1 to TRBJ1-2; tentatively, D is TRBD1 (6 bases). The CDR3 consists of 13 residues. Trimming took 6 bases from V and 5 from J, leaving 14 bases between them. From germline, CDR1 is SGHRS and CDR2 YFSETQ. The CDR3 here is CASNRGGGYGYTF. CDR3 sequence (DNA): TGCGCCAGCAATCGAGGAGGGGGGTATGGCTACACCTTC.

This clonotype was seen many times. The chain is built from TRBV5-1 and TRBJ2-3; unclear D gene. The CDR3 runs 16 residues. Trimming cost V 0 bases and J 1 base, with 12 bases left between them. Germline CDR1 and CDR2: SGHRS and YFSETQ. CDR3 DNA sequence: TGCGCCAGCAGCTTGGAGCCTCCTAGGGGCACAGATACGCAGTATTTT. This codes for CASSLEPPRGTDTQYF.

The chain recombines TRBV27 with TRBJ2-1; perhaps TRBD2 as D (5 bases). CDR3 size: 15 residues. Looked up from germline, CDR1 is MNHEY and CDR2 is SMNVEV (reference sequence). Trimming shortened V by 6 bases and J by 6 bases, and 18 bases separated the two germline ends. CDR3 in DNA: TGTGCCAGCAGAGAACCGGGCGGGCTTTCCAATGAGCAGTTCTTC. It is translated as CASREPGGLSNEQFF.

In the case of this clonotype: Just one base apart from a much larger clone, this may be a read error. This chain uses TRBV29-1 with TRBJ1-1; 7 bases fit TRBD1. Germline values: CDR1 SQVTM, CDR2 ANQGSEA. This CDR3 contains 14 residues. V shed 5 bases, J shed 10 bases, and the junction held 16 bases outside the gene matches. Here the CDR3 DNA reads TGCAGCGTTTCAGGGAGGGGGCGACTTGCTGTAGCTTTCTTT. Amino acids: CSVSGRGRLAVAFF.

The J gene is TRBJ1-2, the V gene TRBV5-6, with D perhaps matching TRBD1 (6 bases). Germline V lookup: CDR1 SGHDT, CDR2 YYEEEE. The CDR3 sequence is 14 residues long. Trimming pared 5 bases from V and 5 bases from J, leaving 16 bases between. The CDR3 here is CASSLGQSLYGYTF. CDR3 nucleotide sequence: TGTGCCAGCAGTTTAGGACAGTCCTTGTATGGCTACACCTTC.

This rearrangement joins TRBV18 to TRBJ1-4; the D is unclear. Trimming stripped 4 bases from V and 0 bases from J, with 3 bases between. Germline CDR1 reads KGHSH; CDR2 reads LQKENI. This CDR3 contains 13 residues. CDR3 coding DNA: TGTGCCAGCTCACTTGCAACTAATGAAAAACTGTTTTTT. Translated: CASSLATNEKLFF.

Many counts were recorded for this clonotype. The rearrangement joins TRBV30 to TRBJ2-1; TRBD2 is a possible D gene (6 bases). CDR3 length equals 12 residues. Looked up from germline, CDR1 is GTSNPN and CDR2 is SVGIG (reference sequence). V lost 6 bases and J lost 7, with 13 bases in between. CDR3 DNA: TGTGCCTGCGAGGAGGGCGTGAATGAGCAGTTCTTC. Protein product: CACEEGVNEQFF. Looking up the rest from reference TRBV30 and TRBJ2-1 gives the full variable domain: SQTIHQWPATLVQPVGSPLSLECTVEGTSNPNLYWYRQAAGRGLQLLFYSVGIGQISSEVPQNLSASRPQDRQFILSSKKLLLSDSGFYLCACEEGVNEQFFGPGTRLTVL.

V usage is TRBV20-1 and J usage is TRBJ1-5, with D hard to call. CDR3 length: 16 amino acids. V was cut by 3 bases and J by 3 bases, with 18 bases left in between. Germline-derived CDR1 and CDR2 are DFQATT and SNEGSKA (reference sequence). The CDR3 bases are TGCAGTGCTAGTTCGTACAGATTGGCCCCCAATCAGCCCCAGCATTTT. As protein: CSASSYRLAPNQPQHF.

This clonotype has ten or more counts. The rearrangement uses TRBV15 and TRBJ1-6; 9 bases are shared with TRBD1. The length of the CDR3 is 15 residues. Germline V gene lookup returns CDR1 LNHNV and CDR2 YYDKDF (reference sequence). The V and J ends lost 5 bases and 9 bases, in that order; junction bases with no gene match: 8. The CDR3 DNA follows: TGTGCCACCAGCGCCCGGACAGGGGATACTTCACCCCTCCACTTT. Encoded protein: CATSARTGDTSPLHF.

This clonotype occurred a few times. V usage is TRBV15 and J usage is TRBJ1-6; TRBD1 aligns across 7 bases. J gave up 8 bases and V 7 bases, and 8 bases lay outside the gene matches. Germline-derived CDR1 and CDR2 are LNHNV and YYDKDF (reference sequence). This CDR3 is built from 14 residues. Here the CDR3 reads CATNAGQDYSPLHF. As DNA, the CDR3 is TGTGCCACCAATGCCGGACAGGATTATTCACCCCTCCACTTT.

In its sample, this clonotype was seen many times. The chain has TRBV5-1 and TRBJ2-7; possibly TRBD1 or TRBD2 for D (6 bases each). Per the germline V gene, CDR1 is SGHRS and CDR2 is YFSETQ. CDR3 length: 15 residues. V lost 1 base and J 2 bases, leaving 13 bases between the germline ends. CDR3 region: CASSLTGAPTYEQYF. The CDR3 DNA follows: TGCGCCAGCAGCTTGACGGGGGCCCCGACCTACGAGCAGTACTTC.

The chain is built from TRBV9 and TRBJ1-5; 8 bases fit TRBD1. Germline V gene sequence: CDR1 SGDLS, CDR2 YYNGEE. With V trimmed by 0 bases and J by 7 bases, 6 bases remained unmatched. The length of the CDR3 is 15 residues. The CDR3 DNA reads as TGTGCCAGCAGCGTAGAAGGACAGGGAGAACAGCCCCAGCATTTT. Translation gives CASSVEGQGEQPQHF.

The chain links TRBV19 to TRBJ2-1, with D possibly being TRBD1 (5 bases). The CDR3 has 14 residues. Germline loops: CDR1 LNHDA, CDR2 SQIVND (reference sequence). The ends were cut back, 6 bases at V and 2 bases at J, with 11 bases in the middle. CDR3 coding DNA: TGTGCCAGTAGGGGGCCGGGCGCCTACAATGAGCAGTTCTTC. The encoded protein is CASRGPGAYNEQFF. The variable domain in full, completed from reference TRBV19 and TRBJ2-1, reads DGGITQSPKYLFRKEGQNVTLSCEQNLNHDAMYWYRQDPGQGLRLIYYSQIVNDFQKGDIAEGYSVSREKKESFPLTVTSAQKNPTAFYLCASRGPGAYNEQFFGPGTRLTVL.